The sequence of this T cell receptor (beta chain) was determined in a study of OX40 agonist ivuxolimab in advanced cancers. TCRdb's table, derived via immunoSEQ multiplex PCR, lists solely in-frame clones and lacks some. In the table there are 70,000 to 85,000 clones, 80% to 90% of which are singletons. A remark on this clone: Its target is unknown.

CDR1 is MNHNY and CDR2 is SVGAGI in the germline V gene (reference sequence). V shed 3 bases and J shed 4 bases, with 5 bases lying between them. The CDR3 runs to 12 residues. Findings and caveats of the study: The study did not work out the antigen specificity of the expanded peripheral T cells. CD8+ T cells showed, on average, more clonal expansion than CD4+ cells. Both CD4+ and CD8+ T cell populations in blood had undergone clonal expansion by week 6 at 0.1 to 3.0 mg/kg.

Specimen: CD4+ or CD8+ T cells sorted from blood, collected in a trial of the OX40 agonist ivuxolimab. The gene calls are TRBV6-6 and TRBJ2-3; no reliable D call. The sequence derives from an adult with an advanced solid tumor such as melanoma, head and neck, liver or kidney cancer. The chain's CDR3 is CASSYRADTQYF. In DNA form, the CDR3 reads TGTGCCAGCAGTTATAGGGCAGATACGCAGTATTTT.